This TCR beta chain derives from a study of blood T cell repertoires in COVID-19. Study-level background: The samples span acute and convalescent COVID-19 from the United States, Italy and Spain. T cells, B-cell-depleted T cells, or PBMCs provided the cDNA or gDNA that served as material.

Per germline, CDR1 DFQATT and CDR2 SNEGSKA (reference sequence). The CDR3 extends over 10 amino acids. Trimming pared 5 bases from V and 3 bases from J, leaving 4 bases between. Some clones are missing from TCRdb's copy, which holds only in-frame ones; the method was immunoSEQ multiplex PCR. The sample has approximately 220,000 clones; about 84% are singletons. Sequenced input: peripheral blood. This clonotype was obtained from a woman older than 75 with acute or convalescent COVID-19. V is TRBV20-1 and J is TRBJ1-1; D unclear. DNA for the CDR3: TGCAGTGCTTTCGACACTGAAGCTTTCTTT. Translating it yields CSAFDTEAFF.